This T cell receptor beta chain was sequenced in a study of shared clonotypes between healthy human individuals. Study-level points and caveats: In contrast to clonotypes shared by all four donors, non-shared clonotypes had lower generation probabilities. Sharing across four donors was highest in naive CD4 (approximately 5%) and lowest in memory CD8 (approximately 0.4%).

The V and J ends lost 6 bases and 3 bases respectively, with 7 bases between them. CDR1 and CDR2 from the germline V gene are LNHDA and SQIVND (reference sequence). The CDR3 extends over 12 amino acids. Clones were read by immunoSEQ multiplex PCR, and TCRdb kept only the in-frame ones, dropping some. Among about 680,000 clones listed, 60% to 80% were seen once. Caucasian adults residing in Nashville, Tennessee made up all the donors. A remark on this clone: The antigen is undetermined.

Sequencing was carried out using memory CD4+ T cells sorted from blood. Stated subset: CD45RA-negative fraction. This TCR was recovered from a woman aged 30 to 39 in good health. This chain joins TRBV19 and TRBJ2-3, with D unresolved. The chain's CDR3 is CASRRATDTQYF. The CDR3 DNA follows: TGTGCCAGTAGACGAGCAACAGATACGCAGTATTTT.